This paragraph covers one TCR beta chain sequence. Germline V gives CDR1 MNHNY, CDR2 SVGAGI (reference sequence). CDR3 length: 14 amino acids. V dropped 6 bases and J dropped 2 bases, with 11 bases sitting between them. The entry originates in a study of blood T cell repertoires in COVID-19. Study background: Sites across the United States, Italy and Spain contributed samples from acute and convalescent COVID-19. The analysed material was cDNA or gDNA that came from T cells, B-cell-depleted T cells, or PBMCs.

In the authors' workflow: The assay estimated nucleated cells by amplifying reference gene primers. Assay: immunoSEQ multiplex PCR; the TCRdb copy retains only in-frame clones and omits some. The V and J calls and clone size are taken from that table; D and trimming were inferred from the DNA. The table records 80,000 to 130,000 clones, approximately 93% of them present only once. Input material: peripheral blood. The TCR originated in a man aged 60 to 69 with acute or convalescent COVID-19. The chain has TRBV6-6 and TRBJ2-1, with D perhaps matching TRBD2 (6 bases). CDR3 sequence reads: CASSLSGTYNEQFF. The CDR3 nucleotides are TGTGCCAGCAGCCTTAGCGGTACCTACAATGAGCAGTTCTTC.